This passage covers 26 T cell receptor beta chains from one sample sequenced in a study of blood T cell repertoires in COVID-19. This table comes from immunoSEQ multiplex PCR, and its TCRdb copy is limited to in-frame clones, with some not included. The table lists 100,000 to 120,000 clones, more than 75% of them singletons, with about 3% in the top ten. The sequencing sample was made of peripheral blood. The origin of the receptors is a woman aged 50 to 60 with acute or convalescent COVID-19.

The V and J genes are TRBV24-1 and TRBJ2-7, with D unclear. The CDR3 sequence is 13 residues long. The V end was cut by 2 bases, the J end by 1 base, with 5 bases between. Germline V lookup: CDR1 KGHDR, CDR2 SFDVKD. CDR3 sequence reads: CATSDYQSYEQYF. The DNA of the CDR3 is TGTGCCACCAGTGATTACCAGTCCTACGAGCAGTACTTC.

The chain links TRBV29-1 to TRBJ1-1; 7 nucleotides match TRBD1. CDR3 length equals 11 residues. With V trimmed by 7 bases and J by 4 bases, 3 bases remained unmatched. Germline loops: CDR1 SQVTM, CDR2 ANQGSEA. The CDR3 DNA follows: TGCAGCGCGACAGGGCGCACTGAAGCTTTCTTT. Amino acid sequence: CSATGRTEAFF.

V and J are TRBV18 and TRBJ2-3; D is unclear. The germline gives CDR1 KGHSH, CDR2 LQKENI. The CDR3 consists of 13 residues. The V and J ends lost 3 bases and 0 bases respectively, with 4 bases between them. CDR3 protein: CASSPSSTDTQYF. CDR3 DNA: TGTGCCAGCTCACCGTCTAGCACAGATACGCAGTATTTT.

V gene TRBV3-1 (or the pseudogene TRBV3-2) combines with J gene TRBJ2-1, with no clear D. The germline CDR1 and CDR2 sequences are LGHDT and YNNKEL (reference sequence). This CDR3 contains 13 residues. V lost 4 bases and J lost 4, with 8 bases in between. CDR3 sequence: CASSRGGYNEQFF. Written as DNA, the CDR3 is TGTGCCAGCAGCCGAGGCGGTTACAATGAGCAGTTCTTC.

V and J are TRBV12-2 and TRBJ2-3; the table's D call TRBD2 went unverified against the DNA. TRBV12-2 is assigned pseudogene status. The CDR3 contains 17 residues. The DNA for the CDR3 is TGTGCAAGTCGCTTAGCGGGGCGGGAGGGCAGCACAGATACGCAGTATTTT. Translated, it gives CASRLAGREGSTDTQYF.

The CDR3 DNA follows: TGTGCCAGCAGTGCATACCCGGGACTAGCGGACAGCTCCTACAATGAGCAGTTCTTC. This gives the protein CASSAYPGLADSSYNEQFF. The chain is built from TRBV28 and TRBJ2-1; 11 nucleotides match TRBD2. This CDR3 contains 19 residues. Germline CDR1 is MDHEN and CDR2 is SYDVKM. With 5 bases clipped from V and 0 bases from J, the junction kept 12 bases outside the gene matches. Looking up the rest from reference TRBV28 and TRBJ2-1 gives the full variable domain: DVKVTQSSRYLVKRTGEKVFLECVQDMDHENMFWYRQDPGLGLRLIYFSYDVKMKEKGDIPEGYSVSREKKERFSLILESASTNQTSMYLCASSAYPGLADSSYNEQFFGPGTRLTVL.

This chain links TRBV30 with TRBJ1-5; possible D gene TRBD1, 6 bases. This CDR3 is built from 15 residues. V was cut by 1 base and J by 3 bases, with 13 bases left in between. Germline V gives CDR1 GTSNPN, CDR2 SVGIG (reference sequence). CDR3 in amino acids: CAWSDGQPVNQPQHF. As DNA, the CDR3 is TGTGCCTGGAGTGACGGACAGCCGGTCAATCAGCCCCAGCATTTT.

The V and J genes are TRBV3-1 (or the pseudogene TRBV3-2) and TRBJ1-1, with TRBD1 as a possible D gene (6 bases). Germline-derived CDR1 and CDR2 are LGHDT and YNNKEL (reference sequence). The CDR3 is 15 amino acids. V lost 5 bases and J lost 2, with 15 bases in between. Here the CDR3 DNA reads TGTGCCAGCAGCGCCCGGGGGGCTTATAACACTGAAGCTTTCTTT. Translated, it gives CASSARGAYNTEAFF.

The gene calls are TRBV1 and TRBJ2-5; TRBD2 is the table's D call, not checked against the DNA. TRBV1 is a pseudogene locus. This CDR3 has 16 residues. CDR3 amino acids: CTSSQEQGLPKETQYF. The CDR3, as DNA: TGCACCAGCAGCCAAGAGCAGGGACTACCTAAAGAGACCCAGTACTTC.

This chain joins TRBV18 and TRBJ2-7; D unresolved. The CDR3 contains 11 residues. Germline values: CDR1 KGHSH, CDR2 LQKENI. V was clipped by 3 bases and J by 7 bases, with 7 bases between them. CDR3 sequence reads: CASSPSVEQYF. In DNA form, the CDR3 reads TGTGCCAGCTCACCGAGCGTGGAGCAGTACTTC.

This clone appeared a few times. This chain's CDR3 is CSVLGQGVGQPQHF. The CDR3 nucleotides are TGCAGCGTACTCGGGCAGGGGGTAGGTCAGCCCCAGCATTTT. The chain employs TRBV29-1 and TRBJ1-5; 7 bases match TRBD1. Germline V CDR1 and CDR2: SQVTM, ANQGSEA. V shed 6 bases and J 6 bases; nucleotides not matched to a gene: 11. CDR3 length: 14 amino acids.

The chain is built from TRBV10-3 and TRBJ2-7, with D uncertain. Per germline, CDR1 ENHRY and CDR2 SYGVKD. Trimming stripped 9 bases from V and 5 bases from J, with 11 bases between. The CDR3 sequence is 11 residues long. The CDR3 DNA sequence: TGTGCCATTGCGATGTCCCACGAGCAGTACTTC. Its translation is CAIAMSHEQYF.

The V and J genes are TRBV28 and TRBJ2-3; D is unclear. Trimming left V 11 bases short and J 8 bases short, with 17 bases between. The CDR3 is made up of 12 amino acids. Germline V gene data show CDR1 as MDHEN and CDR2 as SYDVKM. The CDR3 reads CASRVGPATQYF. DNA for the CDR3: TGTGCCTCCCGGGTTGGCCCAGCTACGCAGTATTTT.

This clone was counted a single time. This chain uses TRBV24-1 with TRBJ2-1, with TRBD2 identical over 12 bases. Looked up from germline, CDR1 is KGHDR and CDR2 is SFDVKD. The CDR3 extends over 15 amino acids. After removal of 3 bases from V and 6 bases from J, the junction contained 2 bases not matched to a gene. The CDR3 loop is CATSDLGLAGNEQFF. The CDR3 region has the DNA TGTGCCACCAGTGATCTGGGACTAGCGGGCAATGAGCAGTTCTTC.

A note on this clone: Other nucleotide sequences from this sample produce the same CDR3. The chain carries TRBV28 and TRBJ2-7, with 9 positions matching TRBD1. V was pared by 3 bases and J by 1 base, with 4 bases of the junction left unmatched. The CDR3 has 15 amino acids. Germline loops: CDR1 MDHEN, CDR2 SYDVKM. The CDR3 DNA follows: TGTGCCAGCAGTTTTGGGGGACAGGGTTCCTACGAGCAGTACTTC. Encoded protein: CASSFGGQGSYEQYF.

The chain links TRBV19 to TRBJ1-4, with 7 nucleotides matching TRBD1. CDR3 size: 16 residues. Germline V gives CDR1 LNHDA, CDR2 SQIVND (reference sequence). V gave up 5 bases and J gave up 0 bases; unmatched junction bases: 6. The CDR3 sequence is CASSRGQEATNEKLFF. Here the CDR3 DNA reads TGTGCCAGTAGTCGCGGACAGGAGGCAACTAATGAAAAACTGTTTTTT.

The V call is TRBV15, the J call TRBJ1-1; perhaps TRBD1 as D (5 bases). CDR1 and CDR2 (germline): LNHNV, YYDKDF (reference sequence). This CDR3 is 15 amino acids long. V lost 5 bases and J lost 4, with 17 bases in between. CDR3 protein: CATSRPSGGITEAFF. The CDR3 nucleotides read TGTGCCACCAGCCGTCCATCGGGGGGAATCACTGAAGCTTTCTTT.

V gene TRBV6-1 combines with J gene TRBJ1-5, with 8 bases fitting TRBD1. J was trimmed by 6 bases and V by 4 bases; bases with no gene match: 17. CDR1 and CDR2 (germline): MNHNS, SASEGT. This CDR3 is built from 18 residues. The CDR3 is CASSGGLRQGRVGQPQHF. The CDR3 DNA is TGTGCCAGCAGTGGGGGCCTCCGACAGGGGCGGGTGGGTCAGCCCCAGCATTTT.

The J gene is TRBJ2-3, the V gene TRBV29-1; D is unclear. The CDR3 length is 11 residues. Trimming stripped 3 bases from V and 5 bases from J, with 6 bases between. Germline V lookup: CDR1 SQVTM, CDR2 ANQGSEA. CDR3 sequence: CSVENIDTQYF. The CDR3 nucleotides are TGCAGCGTTGAGAACATAGATACGCAGTATTTT.

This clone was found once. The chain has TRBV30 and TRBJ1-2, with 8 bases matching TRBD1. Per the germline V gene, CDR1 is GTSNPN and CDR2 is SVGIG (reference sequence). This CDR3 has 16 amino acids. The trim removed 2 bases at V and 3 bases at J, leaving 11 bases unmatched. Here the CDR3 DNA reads TGTGCCTGGAGTCCTACCGTCAGGGGGCCTGACTATGGCTACACCTTC. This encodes CAWSPTVRGPDYGYTF.

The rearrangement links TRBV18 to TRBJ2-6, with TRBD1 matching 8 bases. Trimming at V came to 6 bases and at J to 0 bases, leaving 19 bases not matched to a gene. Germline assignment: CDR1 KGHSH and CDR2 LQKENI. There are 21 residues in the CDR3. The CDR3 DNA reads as TGTGCCAGCTCCCGGGGGACAGGCCTTTCCTTGGGGACCTCTGGGGCCAACGTCCTGACTTTC. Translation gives CASSRGTGLSLGTSGANVLTF.

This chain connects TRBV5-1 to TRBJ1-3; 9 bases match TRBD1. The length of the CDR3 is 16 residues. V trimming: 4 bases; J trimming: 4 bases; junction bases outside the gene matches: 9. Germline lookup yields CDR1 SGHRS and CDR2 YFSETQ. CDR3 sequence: CASSQQGTGKGNTIYF. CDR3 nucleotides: TGCGCCAGCAGCCAACAGGGGACAGGGAAGGGAAACACCATATATTTT.

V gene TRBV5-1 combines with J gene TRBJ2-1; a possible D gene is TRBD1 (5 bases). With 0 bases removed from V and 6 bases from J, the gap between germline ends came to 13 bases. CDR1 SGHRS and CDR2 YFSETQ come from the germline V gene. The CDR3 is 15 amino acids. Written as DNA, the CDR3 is TGCGCCAGCAGCTTGGTTCAGGGCTTGGGCAATGAGCAGTTCTTC. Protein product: CASSLVQGLGNEQFF.

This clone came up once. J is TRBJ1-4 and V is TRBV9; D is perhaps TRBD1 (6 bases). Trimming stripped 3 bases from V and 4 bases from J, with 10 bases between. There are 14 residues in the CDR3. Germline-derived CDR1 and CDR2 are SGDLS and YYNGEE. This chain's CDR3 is CASSDGQLNEKLFF. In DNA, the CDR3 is TGTGCCAGCAGCGACGGACAGCTTAATGAAAAACTGTTTTTT. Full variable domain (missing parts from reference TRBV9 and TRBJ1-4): DSGVTQTPKHLITATGQRVTLRCSPRSGDLSVYWYQQSLDQGLQFLIQYYNGEERAKGNILERFSAQQFPDLHSELNLSSLELGDSALYFCASSDGQLNEKLFFGSGTQLSVL.

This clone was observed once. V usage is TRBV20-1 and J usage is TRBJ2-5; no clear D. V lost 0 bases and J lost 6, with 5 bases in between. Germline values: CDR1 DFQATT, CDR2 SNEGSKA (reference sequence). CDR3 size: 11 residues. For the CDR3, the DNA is TGCAGTGCTAGAGATTGGCAGACCCAGTACTTC. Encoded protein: CSARDWQTQYF.

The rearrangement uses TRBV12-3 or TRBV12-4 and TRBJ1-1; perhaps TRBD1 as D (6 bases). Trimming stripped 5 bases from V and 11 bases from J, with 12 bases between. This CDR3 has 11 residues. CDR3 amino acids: CASSPGVQAFF. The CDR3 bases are TGTGCCAGCAGTCCAGGGGTTCAGGCTTTCTTT.